A single T cell receptor beta chain is shown here with its context. Its antigen is as yet unknown. Generated by immunoSEQ multiplex PCR, the TCRdb table keeps only in-frame clones and is missing some. The sample includes approximately 75,000 clones, more than 75% seen only once; the top ten take less than 20%. The trim removed 4 bases at V and 5 bases at J, leaving 4 bases unmatched. The CDR3 is made up of 14 amino acids. Germline V gene sequence: CDR1 MNHEY, CDR2 SVGAGI. The entry originates in a study of T cell responses to AZD1222 COVID-19 vaccine. Broader study findings: White British donors predominated, females outnumbered males, and clonal diversity was possibly underestimated.

The sequencing used peripheral blood, collected 28 days after the second AZD1222 dose. The chain is built from TRBV6-5 and TRBJ1-4, with TRBD1 matching over 7 bases. This sequence originates from an adult who received the AZD1222 COVID-19 vaccine. The chain's CDR3 is CASSSGQKNEKLFF. For the CDR3, the DNA is TGTGCCAGCAGTTCGGGACAGAAAAATGAAAAACTGTTTTTT.